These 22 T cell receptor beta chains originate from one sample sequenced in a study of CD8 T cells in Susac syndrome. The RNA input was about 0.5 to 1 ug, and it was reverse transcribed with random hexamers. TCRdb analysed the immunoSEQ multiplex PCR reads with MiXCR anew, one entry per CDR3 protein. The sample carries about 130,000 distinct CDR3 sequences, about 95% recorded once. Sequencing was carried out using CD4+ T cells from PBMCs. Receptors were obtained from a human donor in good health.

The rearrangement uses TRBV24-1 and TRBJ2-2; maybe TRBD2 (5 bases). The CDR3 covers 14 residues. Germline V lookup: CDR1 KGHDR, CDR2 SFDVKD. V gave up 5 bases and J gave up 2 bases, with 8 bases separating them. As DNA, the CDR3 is TGTGCCACCAGTGTGGCGGGCAACACCGGGGAGCTGTTTTTT. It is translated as CATSVAGNTGELFF.

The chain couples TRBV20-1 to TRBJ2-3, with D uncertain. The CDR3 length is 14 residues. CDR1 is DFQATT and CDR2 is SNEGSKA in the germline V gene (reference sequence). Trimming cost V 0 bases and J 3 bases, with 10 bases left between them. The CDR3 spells CSARDSARTDTQYF. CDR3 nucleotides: TGCAGTGCTAGAGATTCGGCTCGAACAGATACGCAGTATTTT.

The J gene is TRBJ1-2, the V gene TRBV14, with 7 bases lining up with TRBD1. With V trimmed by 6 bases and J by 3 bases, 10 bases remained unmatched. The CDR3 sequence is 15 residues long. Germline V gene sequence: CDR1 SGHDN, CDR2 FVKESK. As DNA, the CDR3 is TGTGCCAGCAGTTCCCAAGGGGGCGGTTACTATGGCTACACCTTC. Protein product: CASSSQGGGYYGYTF.

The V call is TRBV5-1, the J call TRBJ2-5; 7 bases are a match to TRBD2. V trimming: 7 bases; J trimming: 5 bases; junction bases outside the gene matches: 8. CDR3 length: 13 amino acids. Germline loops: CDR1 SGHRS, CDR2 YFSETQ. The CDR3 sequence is CASCDLAGETQYF. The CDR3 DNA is TGCGCCAGCTGCGACTTAGCGGGTGAGACCCAGTACTTC.

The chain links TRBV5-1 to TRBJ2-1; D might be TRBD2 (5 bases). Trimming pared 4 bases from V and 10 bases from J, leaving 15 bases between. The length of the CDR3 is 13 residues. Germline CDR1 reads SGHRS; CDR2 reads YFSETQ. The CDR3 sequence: CASSTNAGEEQFF. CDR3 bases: TGCGCCAGCAGCACCAACGCCGGGGAGGAGCAGTTCTTC. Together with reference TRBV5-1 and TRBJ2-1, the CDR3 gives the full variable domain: KAGVTQTPRYLIKTRGQQVTLSCSPISGHRSVSWYQQTPGQGLQFLFEYFSETQRNKGNFPGRFSGRQFSNSRSEMNVSTLELGDSALYLCASSTNAGEEQFFGPGTRLTVL.

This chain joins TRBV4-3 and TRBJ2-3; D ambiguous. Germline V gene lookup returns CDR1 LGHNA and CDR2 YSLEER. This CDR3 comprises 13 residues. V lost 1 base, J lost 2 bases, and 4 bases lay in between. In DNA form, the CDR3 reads TGCGCCAGCAGCCAAGGCCTCACAGATACGCAGTATTTT. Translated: CASSQGLTDTQYF.

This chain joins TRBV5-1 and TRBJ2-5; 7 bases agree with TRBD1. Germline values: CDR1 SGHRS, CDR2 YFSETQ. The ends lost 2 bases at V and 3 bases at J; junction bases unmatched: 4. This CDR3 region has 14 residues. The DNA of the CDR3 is TGCGCCAGCAGCTTAAGTACAGGGGAAGAGACCCAGTACTTC. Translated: CASSLSTGEETQYF.

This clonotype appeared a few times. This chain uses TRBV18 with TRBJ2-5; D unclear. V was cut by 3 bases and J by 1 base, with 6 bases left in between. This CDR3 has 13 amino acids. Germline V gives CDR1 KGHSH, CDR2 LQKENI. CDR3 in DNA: TGTGCCAGCTCACCGCGCGGCCAAGAGACCCAGTACTTC. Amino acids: CASSPRGQETQYF.

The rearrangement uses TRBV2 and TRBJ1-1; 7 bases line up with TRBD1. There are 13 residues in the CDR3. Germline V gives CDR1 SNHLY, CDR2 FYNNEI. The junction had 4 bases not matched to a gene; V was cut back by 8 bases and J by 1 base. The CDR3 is CASAGTANTEAFF. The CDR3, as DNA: TGTGCCAGCGCCGGGACAGCGAACACTGAAGCTTTCTTT.

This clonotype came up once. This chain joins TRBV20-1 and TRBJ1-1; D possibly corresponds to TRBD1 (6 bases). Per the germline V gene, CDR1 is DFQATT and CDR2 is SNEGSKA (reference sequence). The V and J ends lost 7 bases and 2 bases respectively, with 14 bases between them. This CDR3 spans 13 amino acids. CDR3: CSGSRDTNTEAFF. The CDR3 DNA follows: TGCAGTGGCTCTCGGGACACCAACACTGAAGCTTTCTTT.

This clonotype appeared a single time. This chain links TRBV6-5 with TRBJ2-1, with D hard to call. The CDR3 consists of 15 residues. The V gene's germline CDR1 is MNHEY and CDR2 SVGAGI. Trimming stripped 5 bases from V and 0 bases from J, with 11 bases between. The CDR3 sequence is CASSGLPSSYNEQFF. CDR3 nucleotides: TGTGCCAGCAGTGGGCTCCCGAGCTCCTACAATGAGCAGTTCTTC.

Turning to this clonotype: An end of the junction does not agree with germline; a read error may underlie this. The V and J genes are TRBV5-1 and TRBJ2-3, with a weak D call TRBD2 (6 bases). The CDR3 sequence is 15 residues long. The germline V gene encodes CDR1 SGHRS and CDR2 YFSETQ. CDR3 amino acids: CASTLAGGSTDTQYF. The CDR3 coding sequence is TGCGCCAGCACCTTGGCCGGGGGAAGCACAGATACGCAGTATTTT.

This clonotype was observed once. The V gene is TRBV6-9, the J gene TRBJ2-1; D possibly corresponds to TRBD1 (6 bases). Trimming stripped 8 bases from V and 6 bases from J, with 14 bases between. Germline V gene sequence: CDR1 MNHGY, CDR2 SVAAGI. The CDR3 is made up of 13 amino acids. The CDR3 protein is CASEQGRRNEQFF. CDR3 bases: TGTGCCAGCGAACAGGGAAGGCGCAATGAGCAGTTCTTC.

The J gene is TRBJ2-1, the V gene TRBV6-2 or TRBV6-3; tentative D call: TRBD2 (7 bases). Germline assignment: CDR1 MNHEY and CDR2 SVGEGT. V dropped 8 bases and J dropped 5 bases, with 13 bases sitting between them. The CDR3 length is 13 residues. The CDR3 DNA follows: TGTGCCAGCGGGCGGGGGCGGGACAATGAGCAGTTCTTC. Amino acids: CASGRGRDNEQFF.

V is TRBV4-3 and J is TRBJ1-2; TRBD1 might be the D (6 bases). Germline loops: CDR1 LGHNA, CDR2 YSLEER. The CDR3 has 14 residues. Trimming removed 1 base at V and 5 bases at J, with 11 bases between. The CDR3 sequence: CASSQAEGGYGYTF. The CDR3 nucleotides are TGCGCCAGCAGCCAAGCCGAGGGGGGGTATGGCTACACCTTC.

DNA of the CDR3: TGTGCCAGCTCACCAACGGGAGACACCTACTACGAGCAGTACTTC. This codes for CASSPTGDTYYEQYF. The J gene is TRBJ2-7, the V gene TRBV18, with TRBD2 as a possible D gene (6 bases). From germline, CDR1 is KGHSH and CDR2 LQKENI. Trimming stripped 2 bases from V and 3 bases from J, with 14 bases between. The CDR3 sequence is 15 residues long.

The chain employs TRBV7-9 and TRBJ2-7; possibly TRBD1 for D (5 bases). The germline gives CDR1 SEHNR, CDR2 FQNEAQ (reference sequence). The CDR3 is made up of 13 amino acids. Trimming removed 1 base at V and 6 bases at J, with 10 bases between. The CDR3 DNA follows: TGTGCCAGCAGCTTAGTCCCCCAGGGCGAGCAGTACTTC. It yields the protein CASSLVPQGEQYF.

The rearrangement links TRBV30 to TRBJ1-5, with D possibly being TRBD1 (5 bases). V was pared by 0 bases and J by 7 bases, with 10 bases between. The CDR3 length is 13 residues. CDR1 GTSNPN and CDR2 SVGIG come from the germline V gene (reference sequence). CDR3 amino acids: CAWSVLGTQPQHF. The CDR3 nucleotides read TGTGCCTGGAGTGTATTAGGGACCCAGCCCCAGCATTTT.

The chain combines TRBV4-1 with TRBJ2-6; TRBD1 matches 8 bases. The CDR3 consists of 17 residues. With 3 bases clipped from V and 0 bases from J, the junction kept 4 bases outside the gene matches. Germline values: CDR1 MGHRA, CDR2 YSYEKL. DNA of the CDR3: TGCGCCAGCAGCCAGGGACAGGTCTTCTCTGGGGCCAACGTCCTGACTTTC. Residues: CASSQGQVFSGANVLTF.

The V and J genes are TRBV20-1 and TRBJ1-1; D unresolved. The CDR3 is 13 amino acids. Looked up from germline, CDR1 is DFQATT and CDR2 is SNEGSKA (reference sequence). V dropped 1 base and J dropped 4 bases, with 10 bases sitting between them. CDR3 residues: CSARASMVTEAFF. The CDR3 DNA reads TGCAGTGCTAGAGCCTCCATGGTCACTGAAGCTTTCTTT.

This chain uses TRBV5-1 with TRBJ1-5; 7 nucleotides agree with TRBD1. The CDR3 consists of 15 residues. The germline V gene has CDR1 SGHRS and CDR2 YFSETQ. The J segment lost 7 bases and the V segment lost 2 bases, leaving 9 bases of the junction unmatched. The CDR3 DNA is TGCGCCAGCAGCTTTGGCGACAGGGCAGGGCAGCCCCAGCATTTT. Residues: CASSFGDRAGQPQHF.

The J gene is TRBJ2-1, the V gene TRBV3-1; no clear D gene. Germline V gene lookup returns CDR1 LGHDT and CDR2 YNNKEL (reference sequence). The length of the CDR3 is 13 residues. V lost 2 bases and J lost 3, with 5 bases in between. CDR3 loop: CASSQSVYNEQFF. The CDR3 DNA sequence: TGTGCCAGCAGCCAATCAGTCTACAATGAGCAGTTCTTC.